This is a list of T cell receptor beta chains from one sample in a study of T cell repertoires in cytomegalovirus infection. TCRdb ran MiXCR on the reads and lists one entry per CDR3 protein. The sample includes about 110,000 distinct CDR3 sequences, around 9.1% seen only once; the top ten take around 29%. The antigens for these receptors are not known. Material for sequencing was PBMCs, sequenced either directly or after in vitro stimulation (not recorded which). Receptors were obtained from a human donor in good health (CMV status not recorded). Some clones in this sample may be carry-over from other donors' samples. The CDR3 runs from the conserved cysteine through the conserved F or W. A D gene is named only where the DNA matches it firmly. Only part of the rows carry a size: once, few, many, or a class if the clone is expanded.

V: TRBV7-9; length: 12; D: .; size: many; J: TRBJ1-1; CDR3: CASSLASPEAFF; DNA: TGTGCCAGCAGCTTAGCGTCTCCTGAAGCTTTCTTT
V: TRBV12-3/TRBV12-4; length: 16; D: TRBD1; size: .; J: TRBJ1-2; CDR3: CASSSGGTGVNYGYTF; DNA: TGTGCCAGCAGCAGCGGCGGGACAGGGGTTAACTATGGCTACACCTTC
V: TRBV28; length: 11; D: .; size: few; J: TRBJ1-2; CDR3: CASSYKYGYTF; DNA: TGTGCCAGCAGTTACAAGTATGGCTACACCTTC
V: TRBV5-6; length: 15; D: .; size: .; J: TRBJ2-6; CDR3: CASSLYGSGANVLTF; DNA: TGTGCCAGCAGCTTGTATGGCTCTGGGGCCAACGTCCTGACTTTC
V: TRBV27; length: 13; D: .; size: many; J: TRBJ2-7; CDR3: CASSFRESYEQYF; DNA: TGTGCCAGCAGCTTCCGGGAATCCTACGAGCAGTACTTC
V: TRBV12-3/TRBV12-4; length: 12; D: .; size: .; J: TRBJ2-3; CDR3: CASSFPKDTQYF; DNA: TGTGCCAGCAGTTTCCCCAAGGATACGCAGTATTTT
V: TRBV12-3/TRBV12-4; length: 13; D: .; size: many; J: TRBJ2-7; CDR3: CASSFMGGYEQYF; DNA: TGTGCCAGCAGTTTTATGGGGGGCTACGAGCAGTACTTC
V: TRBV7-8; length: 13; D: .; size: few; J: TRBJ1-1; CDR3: CASSRGSNTEAFF; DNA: TGTGCCAGCAGCCGCGGTTCGAACACTGAAGCTTTCTTT
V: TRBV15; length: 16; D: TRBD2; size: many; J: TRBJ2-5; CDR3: CATSRDFGLAGETQYF; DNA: TGTGCCACCAGCAGAGACTTCGGACTAGCCGGGGAGACCCAGTACTTC
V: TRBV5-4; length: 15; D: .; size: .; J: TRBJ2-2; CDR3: CASRYSARDTGELFF; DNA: TGTGCCAGCAGGTACTCAGCGCGTGACACCGGGGAGCTGTTTTTT
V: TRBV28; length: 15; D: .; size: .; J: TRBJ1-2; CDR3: CASSLRGVGTWGYTF; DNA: TGTGCCAGCAGTTTACGAGGGGTTGGTACCTGGGGCTACACCTTC
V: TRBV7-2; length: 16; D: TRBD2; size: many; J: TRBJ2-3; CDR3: CASSFRLAGNTDTQYF; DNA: TGTGCCAGCAGCTTTAGACTAGCGGGAAACACAGATACGCAGTATTTT
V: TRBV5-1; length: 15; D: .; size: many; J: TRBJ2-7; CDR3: CASSLDEQSIYEQYF; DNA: TGCGCCAGCAGCTTGGATGAACAGTCCATCTACGAGCAGTACTTC
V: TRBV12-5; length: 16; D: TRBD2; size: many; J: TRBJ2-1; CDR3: CASGLGQGLIHNEQFF; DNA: TGTGCTAGTGGTTTAGGTCAGGGACTAATACACAATGAGCAGTTCTTC
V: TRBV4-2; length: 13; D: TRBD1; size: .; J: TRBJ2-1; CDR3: CASSPTGLNEQFF; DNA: TGTGCCAGCAGCCCGACAGGGTTGAATGAGCAGTTCTTC
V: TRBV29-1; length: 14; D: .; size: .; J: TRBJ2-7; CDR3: CSVEDRGVVYEQYF; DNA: TGCAGCGTTGAAGACCGAGGGGTCGTGTACGAGCAGTACTTC
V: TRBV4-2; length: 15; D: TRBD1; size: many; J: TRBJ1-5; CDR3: CASSLQTGWDQPQHF; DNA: TGTGCCAGCAGCCTACAGACAGGGTGGGATCAGCCCCAGCATTTT
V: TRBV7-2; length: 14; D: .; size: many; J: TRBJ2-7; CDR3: CASSLFTRGDEQYF; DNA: TGTGCCAGCAGCTTATTTACCAGGGGTGACGAGCAGTACTTC
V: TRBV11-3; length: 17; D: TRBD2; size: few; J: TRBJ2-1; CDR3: CASSWGTSASSYNEQFF; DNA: TGTGCCAGCAGCTGGGGGACTAGCGCTAGCTCCTACAATGAGCAGTTCTTC
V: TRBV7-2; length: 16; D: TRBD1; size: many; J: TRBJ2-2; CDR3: CASSPRQGVNTGELFF; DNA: TGTGCCAGCAGCCCTAGACAGGGGGTGAACACCGGGGAGCTGTTTTTT
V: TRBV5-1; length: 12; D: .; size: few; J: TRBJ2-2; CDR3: CASSPEFGELFF; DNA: TGCGCCAGCAGCCCAGAGTTCGGGGAGCTGTTTTTT
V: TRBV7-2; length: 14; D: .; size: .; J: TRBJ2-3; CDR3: CASSSTGLTDTQYF; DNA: TGTGCCAGCAGCTCTACGGGACTCACAGATACGCAGTATTTT
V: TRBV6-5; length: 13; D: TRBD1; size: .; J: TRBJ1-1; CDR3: CASRGQGRPRVDF; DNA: TGTGCCAGCAGGGGACAGGGGAGGCCTAGAGTTGACTTT
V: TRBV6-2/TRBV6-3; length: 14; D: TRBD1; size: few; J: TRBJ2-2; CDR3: CASSDRVNTGELFF; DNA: TGTGCCAGTTCGGACAGGGTCAACACCGGGGAGCTGTTTTTT
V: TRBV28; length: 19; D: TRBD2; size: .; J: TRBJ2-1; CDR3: CASQAETPGAGEFYNEQFF; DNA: TGTGCCAGTCAAGCCGAAACCCCTGGAGCGGGAGAATTCTACAATGAGCAGTTCTTC
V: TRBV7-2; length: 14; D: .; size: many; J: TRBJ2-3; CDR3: CASSLIRDSDTQYF; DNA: TGTGCCAGCAGCTTAATACGGGACTCGGATACGCAGTATTTT
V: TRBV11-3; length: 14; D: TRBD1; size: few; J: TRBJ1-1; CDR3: CASTADRGGTEAFF; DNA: TGTGCCAGCACCGCCGACAGGGGAGGGACTGAAGCTTTCTTT
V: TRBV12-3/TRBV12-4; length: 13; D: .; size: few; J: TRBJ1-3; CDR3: CASSAKAGNTIYF; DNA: TGTGCCAGCAGTGCCAAGGCTGGAAACACCATATATTTT
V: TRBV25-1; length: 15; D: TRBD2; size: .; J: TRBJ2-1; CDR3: CASNSGGLSYNEQFF; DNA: TGTGCCAGCAATAGCGGGGGCCTCTCCTACAATGAGCAGTTCTTC
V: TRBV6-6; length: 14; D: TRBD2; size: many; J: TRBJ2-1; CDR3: CASSYLAGVYEQFF; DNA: TGTGCCAGCAGTTACCTAGCGGGAGTCTATGAGCAGTTCTTC
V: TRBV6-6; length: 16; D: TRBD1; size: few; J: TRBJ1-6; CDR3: CASSSQGSSYNSPLHF; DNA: TGTGCCAGCAGTTCACAGGGGAGCTCCTATAATTCACCCCTCCACTTT
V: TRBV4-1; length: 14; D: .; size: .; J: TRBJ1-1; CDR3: CASSQPGMNTEAFF; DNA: TGCGCCAGCAGCCAACCCGGCATGAACACTGAAGCTTTCTTT
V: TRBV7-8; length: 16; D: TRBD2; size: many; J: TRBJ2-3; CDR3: CASSLVTSGTTDTQYF; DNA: TGTGCCAGCAGCTTAGTCACTAGCGGGACCACAGATACGCAGTATTTT
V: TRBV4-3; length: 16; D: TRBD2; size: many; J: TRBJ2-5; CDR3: CASSQDWPAGTKTQYF; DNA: TGCGCCAGCAGCCAAGATTGGCCAGCGGGAACGAAGACCCAGTACTTC
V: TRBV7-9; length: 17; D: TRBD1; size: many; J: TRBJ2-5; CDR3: CASSFWQTGPTWGTQYF; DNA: TGTGCCAGCAGCTTTTGGCAGACAGGGCCAACTTGGGGGACCCAGTACTTC
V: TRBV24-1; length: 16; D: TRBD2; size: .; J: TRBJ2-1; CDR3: CATSEHGTSGGNEQFF; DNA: TGTGCCACCAGTGAACATGGGACTAGCGGAGGCAATGAGCAGTTCTTC
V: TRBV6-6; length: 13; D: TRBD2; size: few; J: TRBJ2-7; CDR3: CASREREAYEQYF; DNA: TGTGCCAGCAGGGAGCGGGAGGCCTACGAGCAGTACTTC
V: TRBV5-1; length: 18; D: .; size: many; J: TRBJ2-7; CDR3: CASSLAGGPAGTSYEQYF; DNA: TGCGCCAGCAGCTTGGCGGGTGGTCCAGCGGGCACATCCTACGAGCAGTACTTC
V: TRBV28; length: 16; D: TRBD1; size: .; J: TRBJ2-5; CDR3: CASGALQGARGETQYF; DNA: TGTGCCAGCGGGGCATTACAGGGGGCGCGAGGAGAGACCCAGTACTTC
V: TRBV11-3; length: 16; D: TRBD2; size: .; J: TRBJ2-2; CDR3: CASSLVASGNTGELFF; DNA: TGTGCCAGCAGCTTAGTCGCTAGCGGGAACACCGGGGAGCTGTTTTTT
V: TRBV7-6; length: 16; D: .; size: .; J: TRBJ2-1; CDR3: CASSPETVTSYNEQFF; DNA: TGTGCCAGCAGCCCGGAGACAGTCACATCCTACAATGAGCAGTTCTTC
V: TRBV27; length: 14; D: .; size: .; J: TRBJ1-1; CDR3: CASRRGGMNTEAFF; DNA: TGTGCCAGCAGAAGGGGCGGAATGAACACTGAAGCTTTCTTT
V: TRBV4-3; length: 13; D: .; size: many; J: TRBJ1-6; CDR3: CASSQAPGAPLHF; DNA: TGCGCCAGCAGCCAAGCGCCCGGGGCGCCCCTCCACTTT
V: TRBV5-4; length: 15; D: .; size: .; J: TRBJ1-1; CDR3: CASSAKQGLNTEAFF; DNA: TGTGCCAGCAGCGCGAAGCAGGGGCTGAACACTGAAGCTTTCTTT
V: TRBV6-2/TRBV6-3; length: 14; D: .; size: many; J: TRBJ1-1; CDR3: CASTHVGRNTEAFF; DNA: TGTGCCAGCACCCACGTCGGGAGGAACACTGAAGCTTTCTTT
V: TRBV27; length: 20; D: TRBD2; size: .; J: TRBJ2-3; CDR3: CASSLSSVLAGGLSTDTQYF; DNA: TGTGCCAGCAGTTTATCGAGTGTCCTAGCGGGAGGCCTTAGCACAGATACGCAGTATTTT
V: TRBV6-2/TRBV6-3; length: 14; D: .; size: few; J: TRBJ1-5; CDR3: CASSIQGRGQPQHF; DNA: TGTGCCAGCAGTATACAGGGAAGAGGTCAGCCCCAGCATTTT
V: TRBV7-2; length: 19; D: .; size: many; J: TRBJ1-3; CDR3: CASSFHTRRAAVGGNTIYF; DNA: TGTGCCAGCAGTTTTCATACCCGAAGAGCGGCAGTAGGTGGAAACACCATATATTTT
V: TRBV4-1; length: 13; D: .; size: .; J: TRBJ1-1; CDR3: CASSPHRNSEAFF; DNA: TGCGCCAGCAGCCCCCACAGAAACTCTGAAGCTTTCTTT